The 24 T cell receptor beta chains reported below all come from one sample, sequenced in a study of blood T cell repertoires in COVID-19. TCRdb's copy holds only in-frame clones and misses some; the assay was immunoSEQ multiplex PCR. Of fewer than 350,000 clones in the sample, approximately 90% were seen once. Material for sequencing was PBMCs or T cells enriched from blood (not recorded which). The receptor source for this set is a woman aged 40-49 years who had recovered from COVID-19.

This clone was detected a few times. This rearrangement joins TRBV5-1 to TRBJ1-1, with 8 bases lining up with TRBD1. The CDR3 runs to 16 residues. Germline V gene sequence: CDR1 SGHRS, CDR2 YFSETQ. V shed 3 bases, J shed 3 bases, and the junction held 10 bases outside the gene matches. The DNA of the CDR3 is TGCGCCAGCAGCTCTGTCCTGACAGGGGTGGACACTGAAGCTTTCTTT. Amino acid sequence: CASSSVLTGVDTEAFF.

The chain employs TRBV14 and TRBJ2-1, with 9 bases lining up with TRBD2. After removal of 2 bases from V and 1 base from J, the junction contained 9 bases not matched to a gene. Germline CDR1 is SGHDN and CDR2 is FVKESK. The CDR3 has 18 residues. CDR3 amino acids: CASSQLAGRRGSYNEQFF. The CDR3 region has the DNA TGTGCCAGCAGCCAACTAGCGGGAAGGCGCGGGTCCTACAATGAGCAGTTCTTC.

The chain combines TRBV5-4 with TRBJ2-1; a possible D gene is TRBD2 (6 bases). Germline CDR1 SGHNT, CDR2 YYREEE (reference sequence). CDR3 length: 17 residues. Trimming removed 4 bases at V and 0 bases at J, with 17 bases between. DNA for the CDR3: TGTGCCAGCAGCGCAGGAGGGCCGAGAAGCTCCTACAATGAGCAGTTCTTC. Its translation is CASSAGGPRSSYNEQFF.

The chain uses TRBV21-1 and TRBJ1-2; the DNA was not compared with TRBD1, the D call given in the table. TRBV21-1 is a documented pseudogene. The CDR3 totals 13 residues. The CDR3 coding sequence is TGTGCCAGCAGCACCCCGACAGGAGATGGCTACACCTTC. Amino acid sequence: CASSTPTGDGYTF.

This clone was counted once. The CDR3 is CASSAPTGYSNQPQHF. The CDR3 nucleotides read TGTGCCAGCAGCGCACCTACAGGGTATAGCAATCAGCCCCAGCATTTT. V and J are TRBV5-8 and TRBJ1-5, with D possibly matching TRBD1 (6 bases). CDR3 size: 16 residues. Trimming left V 4 bases short and J 0 bases short, with 14 bases between. Germline CDR1 reads SGHTS; CDR2 reads YDEGEE.

This clone was seen only a few times. The genes are TRBV28 and TRBJ1-5; D unclear. Trimming took off 7 bases at V and 1 base at J, with 20 bases between the two ends. Per the germline V gene, CDR1 is MDHEN and CDR2 is SYDVKM. This CDR3 comprises 17 residues. The CDR3 region has the DNA TGTGCCAGCATCCCTCGGTGGGGAGCCCGGAGCAATCAGCCCCAGCATTTT. As protein: CASIPRWGARSNQPQHF.

The CDR3 loop reads CAIRPGTGDSYEQYF. The DNA of the CDR3 is TGTGCCATCAGGCCTGGGACAGGGGATTCCTACGAGCAGTACTTC. J is TRBJ2-7 and V is TRBV10-3, with TRBD1 matching over 10 bases. This CDR3 contains 15 residues. V shed 6 bases, J shed 1 base, and the junction held 6 bases outside the gene matches. The germline CDR1 and CDR2 sequences are ENHRY and SYGVKD.

The chain uses TRBV19 and TRBJ2-7; maybe TRBD1 (6 bases). Germline CDR1 LNHDA, CDR2 SQIVND (reference sequence). This CDR3 contains 16 residues. Trimming removed 1 base at V and 6 bases at J, with 19 bases between. CDR3 coding DNA: TGTGCCAGTAGTATAGTTCCGGGACACAGGTCGGGCGAGCAGTACTTC. It encodes CASSIVPGHRSGEQYF.

The table lists this clone with a few counts. The J gene is TRBJ1-4, the V gene TRBV19; 12 nucleotides agree with TRBD1. The CDR3 has 17 residues. The V gene end was trimmed by 7 bases and the J gene end by 10 bases; junction bases not matched to a gene: 16. Germline CDR1 is LNHDA and CDR2 is SQIVND (reference sequence). The CDR3 loop is CASTQGQGAFLTGKLFF. The DNA for the CDR3 is TGTGCCAGTACCCAGGGACAGGGGGCGTTTTTAACGGGAAAACTGTTTTTT.

V is TRBV11-3 and J is TRBJ2-2, with 7 positions matching TRBD2. This CDR3 is 15 amino acids long. CDR1 SGHNT and CDR2 YENEEA come from the germline V gene. V lost 5 bases and J lost 0; bases outside the gene matches: 3. The CDR3 loop is CASSPGLTNTGELFF. In nucleotides, the CDR3 is TGTGCCAGCAGCCCGGGACTAACGAACACCGGGGAGCTGTTTTTT.

This chain connects TRBV20-1 to TRBJ1-1; maybe TRBD1 (5 bases). The CDR3 extends over 14 amino acids. Germline CDR1 reads DFQATT; CDR2 reads SNEGSKA (reference sequence). V shed 3 bases and J shed 4 bases, with 15 bases lying between them. CDR3 in DNA: TGCAGTGCTAGTTTGGGGGGAGAGCGCACTGAAGCTTTCTTT. Residues: CSASLGGERTEAFF.

This chain connects TRBV5-1 to TRBJ2-2; 8 positions agree with TRBD2. Germline V lookup: CDR1 SGHRS, CDR2 YFSETQ. The CDR3 sequence is 16 residues long. V shed 3 bases and J 3 bases; nucleotides not matched to a gene: 7. This chain's CDR3 is CASSSLAGSDTGELFF. The CDR3 bases are TGCGCCAGCAGCTCCCTAGCGGGCAGTGACACCGGGGAGCTGTTTTTT.

This chain uses TRBV19 with TRBJ2-3; 8 nucleotides align to TRBD1. This CDR3 has 15 amino acids. The V segment lost 5 bases and the J segment 4 bases; nucleotides outside the gene matches: 8. CDR1 is LNHDA and CDR2 is SQIVND in the germline V gene (reference sequence). The CDR3 region has the DNA TGTGCCAGTAGTCCGCGCAGGGGGCGCGCAGATACGCAGTATTTT. Its protein product is CASSPRRGRADTQYF.

The chain is built from TRBV7-2 and TRBJ2-2; TRBD1 agrees at 7 bases. Germline V lookup: CDR1 SGHTA, CDR2 FQGNSA. V lost 5 bases and J lost 2; bases outside the gene matches: 11. This CDR3 region has 17 residues. This chain's CDR3 is CASSPRVGTANTGELFF. CDR3 coding DNA: TGTGCCAGCAGCCCAAGGGTAGGGACAGCTAACACCGGGGAGCTGTTTTTT.

Only one count was recorded for this clone. The J gene is TRBJ1-1, the V gene TRBV14; TRBD1 matches at 8 bases. The germline gives CDR1 SGHDN, CDR2 FVKESK. CDR3 length: 13 residues. V was clipped by 1 base and J by 5 bases; unmatched bases: 0. The CDR3 here is CASSQGQGTEAFF. The CDR3 nucleotides read TGTGCCAGCAGCCAAGGACAGGGGACTGAAGCTTTCTTT.

The chain is built from TRBV6-5 and TRBJ2-7; tentative D call: TRBD2 (7 bases). The CDR3 is 14 amino acids. V lost 7 bases to trimming and J lost 4 bases, with 17 bases between them. Germline V gene lookup returns CDR1 MNHEY and CDR2 SVGAGI. Written as DNA, the CDR3 is TGTGCCAGCATGGACGGGGGGCTCGGGTACGAGCAGTACTTC. It specifies CASMDGGLGYEQYF.

This clone has only one observation. The chain recombines TRBV6-5 with TRBJ2-2, with 8 bases matching TRBD1. The CDR3 covers 12 residues. The V segment lost 11 bases and the J segment 4 bases; nucleotides outside the gene matches: 3. CDR1 is MNHEY and CDR2 is SVGAGI in the germline V gene. The CDR3 loop reads CASDRGTGELFF. CDR3 bases: TGTGCCTCCGACAGGGGCACCGGGGAGCTGTTTTTT.

The chain couples TRBV30 to TRBJ2-6; tentatively, D is TRBD2 (5 bases). This CDR3 has 13 residues. CDR1 and CDR2 (germline): GTSNPN, SVGIG (reference sequence). Deletions cut 8 bases from V and 0 bases from J, with 8 bases between. The CDR3 nucleotides are TGTGCCCGAGGGATCTCTGGGGCCAACGTCCTGACTTTC. This translates into CARGISGANVLTF.

The J gene is TRBJ2-3, the V gene TRBV5-1; D remains unclear. Per the germline V gene, CDR1 is SGHRS and CDR2 is YFSETQ. This CDR3 is 15 amino acids long. V was cut by 0 bases and J by 2 bases, with 10 bases left in between. CDR3: CASSLVPESTDTQYF. The CDR3 DNA follows: TGCGCCAGCAGCTTGGTCCCAGAATCCACAGATACGCAGTATTTT. The whole variable domain, remainder taken from reference TRBV5-1 and TRBJ2-3, is KAGVTQTPRYLIKTRGQQVTLSCSPISGHRSVSWYQQTPGQGLQFLFEYFSETQRNKGNFPGRFSGRQFSNSRSEMNVSTLELGDSALYLCASSLVPESTDTQYFGPGTRLTVL.

V is TRBV7-9 and J is TRBJ2-7; TRBD2 matches 7 bases. Germline V CDR1 and CDR2: SEHNR, FQNEAQ (reference sequence). The CDR3 sequence is 16 residues long. J lost 9 bases, V lost 4 bases, and 18 bases had no gene match. The CDR3, as DNA: TGTGCCAGCAGCTCCCCCTCAGGCGGGAGTAACATCGGGCAGTACTTC. It specifies CASSSPSGGSNIGQYF.

The genes are TRBV5-4 and TRBJ2-1; D may be TRBD2 (5 bases). V was clipped by 5 bases and J by 7 bases, with 19 bases between them. There are 15 residues in the CDR3. CDR1 and CDR2 from the germline V gene are SGHNT and YYREEE (reference sequence). CDR3 nucleotide sequence: TGTGCCAGCAGACTTGTAGGACTTTCGGCGAATGAGCAGTTCTTC. This translates into CASRLVGLSANEQFF.

The chain has TRBV15 and TRBJ2-5; possibly TRBD2 for D (5 bases). The V end lost 0 bases, the J end lost 5 bases, and 13 bases lay between the germline ends. This CDR3 spans 15 amino acids. CDR1 is LNHNV and CDR2 is YYDKDF in the germline V gene (reference sequence). Here the CDR3 reads CATSRDNLRGETQYF. In DNA, the CDR3 is TGTGCCACCAGCAGAGATAATCTACGAGGGGAGACCCAGTACTTC.

The chain carries TRBV11-2 and TRBJ2-5; D is ambiguous. CDR3 length: 14 amino acids. Trimming left V 0 bases short and J 4 bases short, with 9 bases between. The germline CDR1 and CDR2 sequences are SGHAT and FQNNGV. CDR3 loop: CASSLDIQVETQYF. In DNA form, the CDR3 reads TGTGCCAGCAGCTTAGATATCCAGGTAGAGACCCAGTACTTC.

The chain employs TRBV19 and TRBJ2-7; D might be TRBD1 (5 bases). Germline V CDR1 and CDR2: LNHDA, SQIVND (reference sequence). The CDR3 runs to 8 residues. The CDR3 here is CASSGASV. CDR3 nucleotides: TGTGCCAGTAGTGGGGCTAGCGTC.